A single sample is the source of the 18 T cell receptor beta chains below, sequenced in a study of T cells in Graves' hyperthyroidism and ophthalmopathy (dated by TCRdb to about 2019). Library creation used multiplex PCR. Instrument on record: Illumina HiSeq 2000. The TCR beta CDR3 regions were amplified from the RNA transcripts. A first-round RT-PCR of the TCR CDR3 used the HTBI primer set with the Qiagen OneStep RT-PCR kit. Through fastp at Q25 and MiXCR, TCRdb rebuilt clones from the public reads, retaining in-frame beta chains. All rows with the same CDR3 protein become a single entry with the most common DNA and genes. Within this sample are 500,000 to 750,000 distinct CDR3 sequences, with around 45% of them counted one time only. Jointly, the top ten make up roughly 7.7% of the sample. Sequencing was carried out using peripheral blood or thyroid tissue (not recorded which). These receptors all stem from a woman between 18 and 29 years old with Graves' hyperthyroidism.

The chain combines TRBV20-1 with TRBJ2-7; D possibly matches TRBD1 or TRBD2 (6 bases each). This CDR3 comprises 13 residues. Trimming stripped 3 bases from V and 2 bases from J, with 11 bases between. The germline gives CDR1 DFQATT, CDR2 SNEGSKA (reference sequence). The CDR3 here is CSASTGGTYEQYF. The CDR3 DNA is TGCAGTGCTAGTACCGGGGGCACCTACGAGCAGTACTTC.

This chain uses TRBV20-1 with TRBJ2-7, with D possibly matching TRBD2 (6 bases). The CDR3 has 13 amino acids. The germline V gene encodes CDR1 DFQATT and CDR2 SNEGSKA (reference sequence). V lost 1 base and J lost 3, with 10 bases in between. CDR3 nucleotides: TGCAGTGCTAGAGGGCCGGGAGTCTACGAGCAGTACTTC. Translation: CSARGPGVYEQYF.

This clonotype has a handful of counts. V usage is TRBV7-6 and J usage is TRBJ2-1; D is tentatively TRBD1 or TRBD2 (8 bases each). In germline, CDR1 is SGHVS, CDR2 FNYEAQ. The V end lost 5 bases, the J end lost 0 bases, and 26 bases lay between the germline ends. The CDR3 contains 20 residues. Here the CDR3 reads CASSGLRTGTSGHSYNEQFF. The CDR3 coding sequence is TGTGCCAGCAGCGGTTTGCGGACAGGGACTAGTGGCCACTCCTACAATGAGCAGTTCTTC.

This clonotype was detected many times. This chain joins TRBV6-2 or TRBV6-3 and TRBJ1-5, with D uncertain. V was clipped by 6 bases and J by 7 bases, with 10 bases between them. The CDR3 covers 12 residues. The V gene's germline CDR1 is MNHEY and CDR2 SVGEGT. CDR3 region: CASSHGGQPQHF. The CDR3 DNA reads TGTGCCAGCAGCCACGGTGGGCAGCCCCAGCATTTT.

Of note for this clonotype: A much larger clone sits a single nucleotide away, making a read error possible. This chain joins TRBV5-1 and TRBJ1-4, with TRBD1 matching over 11 bases. Unmatched junction bases numbered 2, after V lost 0 bases and J lost 13 bases. The CDR3 length is 13 residues. Germline V gene data show CDR1 as SGHRS and CDR2 as YFSETQ. CDR3 region: CASSLGGTGGLFF. The CDR3 nucleotides read TGCGCCAGCAGCTTGGGGGGGACAGGGGGACTGTTTTTT.

About this clonotype: With a much larger clone just one base away, this may be a read error. The gene calls are TRBV2 and TRBJ2-3; no definite D call. CDR3 length: 14 residues. Per the germline V gene, CDR1 is SNHLY and CDR2 is FYNNEI. Trimming took 4 bases from V and 10 from J, leaving 18 bases between them. CDR3 protein: CASSVNAVDDAQYF. The CDR3 nucleotides read TGTGCCAGCAGTGTAAATGCTGTCGACGATGCGCAGTATTTT. Full variable domain (missing parts from reference TRBV2 and TRBJ2-3): EPEVTQTPSHQVTQMGQEVILRCVPISNHLYFYWYRQILGQKVEFLVSFYNNEISEKSEIFDDQFSVERPDGSNFTLKIRSTKLEDSAMYFCASSVNAVDDAQYFGPGTRLTVL.

The V and J genes are TRBV13 and TRBJ1-6, with D hard to call. Trimming removed 5 bases from V and 7 bases from J, with 15 bases in between. CDR3 size: 15 residues. The V gene's germline CDR1 is PRHDT and CDR2 FYEKMQ (reference sequence). In nucleotides, the CDR3 is TGTGCCAGCAGCCCCTTAACGACACTGAATTCACCCCTCCACTTT. This encodes CASSPLTTLNSPLHF.

This sequence joins TRBV14 and TRBJ1-4, with 7 nucleotides matching TRBD1. The J segment lost 7 bases and the V segment lost 0 bases, leaving 5 bases of the junction unmatched. Looked up from germline, CDR1 is SGHDN and CDR2 is FVKESK. CDR3 length: 15 amino acids. CDR3 sequence: CASSQDVGGGEKLFF. The CDR3 DNA follows: TGTGCCAGCAGCCAAGACGTAGGGGGCGGTGAAAAACTGTTTTTT.

This clonotype occurred many times. The chain carries TRBV14 and TRBJ1-2; weak D call: TRBD1 (6 bases). In germline, CDR1 is SGHDN, CDR2 FVKESK. The CDR3 sequence is 14 residues long. Trimming left V 3 bases short and J 3 bases short, with 11 bases between. CDR3 protein: CASSHGTPDYGYTF. The CDR3 nucleotides read TGTGCCAGCAGCCACGGGACACCCGACTATGGCTACACCTTC.

This clonotype was detected a few times. The V and J genes are TRBV12-3 or TRBV12-4 and TRBJ1-5; TRBD1 matches 7 bases. The CDR3 covers 14 residues. V lost 3 bases to trimming and J lost 8 bases; unmatched junction nucleotides: 7. The CDR3 here is CASSFKGGIEPQHF. For the CDR3, the DNA is TGTGCCAGCAGTTTTAAAGGGGGCATAGAGCCCCAGCATTTT.

The rearrangement uses TRBV2 and TRBJ2-7; TRBD1 is a possible D gene (5 bases). Germline V gives CDR1 SNHLY, CDR2 FYNNEI. The CDR3 is made up of 12 amino acids. V gave up 4 bases and J gave up 6 bases, with 10 bases separating them. CDR3 DNA: TGTGCCAGCAGTGGACAGACGTCCGAGCAGTACTTC. Encoded protein: CASSGQTSEQYF.

This clonotype was seen repeatedly, ten times or more. V usage is TRBV7-9 and J usage is TRBJ2-5; TRBD2 matches 8 bases. Germline V gives CDR1 SEHNR, CDR2 FQNEAQ (reference sequence). The CDR3 consists of 16 residues. The junction had 15 bases not matched to a gene; V was cut back by 6 bases and J by 6 bases. CDR3 loop: CASRPFPAGAAKTQYF. The CDR3 coding sequence is TGTGCCAGCAGACCCTTCCCAGCGGGAGCTGCGAAGACCCAGTACTTC.

This chain links TRBV7-9 with TRBJ1-2; 8 bases are shared with TRBD1. Germline CDR1 reads SEHNR; CDR2 reads FQNEAQ (reference sequence). The CDR3 contains 13 residues. Germline trimming cut 5 bases from V and 6 bases from J; bases unmatched to any gene: 5. The CDR3 nucleotides read TGTGCCAGCAGCGGGGGGACAGGTCATGGCTACACCTTC. Residues: CASSGGTGHGYTF.

This rearrangement joins TRBV7-8 to TRBJ2-6; the match to TRBD1 covers 11 bases. CDR1 and CDR2 (germline): SGHVS, FQNEAQ. This CDR3 region has 19 residues. J was trimmed by 4 bases and V by 1 base; bases with no gene match: 9. CDR3 in amino acids: CASSLVPGQGVRGANVLTF. The DNA of the CDR3 is TGTGCCAGCAGCTTAGTCCCGGGACAGGGGGTCAGGGGGGCCAACGTCCTGACTTTC.

This sequence joins TRBV9 and TRBJ2-5; D gene ambiguous. CDR3 length: 15 residues. Germline V gene lookup returns CDR1 SGDLS and CDR2 YYNGEE. Trimming left V 2 bases short and J 2 bases short, with 13 bases between. CDR3 sequence (DNA): TGTGCCAGCAGCGTCTGGGGTGGGCGACAAGAGACCCAGTACTTC. Translated, it gives CASSVWGGRQETQYF.

This clonotype occurred many times. The chain's CDR3 is CASSLSGTARTEAFF. CDR3 DNA sequence: TGTGCCAGCAGCTTAAGCGGGACGGCACGGACTGAAGCTTTCTTT. The chain joins TRBV7-8 to TRBJ1-1; D might be TRBD1 (5 bases). V dropped 2 bases and J dropped 5 bases, with 15 bases sitting between them. The CDR3 totals 15 residues. CDR1 and CDR2 from the germline V gene are SGHVS and FQNEAQ.

On this clonotype itself: Since a much larger clone is just one base distant, this may be a read error. This chain joins TRBV12-3 or TRBV12-4 and TRBJ1-3; weak D call: TRBD1 (6 bases). The CDR3 consists of 16 residues. CDR3 amino acids: CASSEAQGNSGNTMYF. The CDR3 DNA sequence: TGTGCCAGCAGTGAAGCGCAGGGGAACTCTGGAAACACCATGTATTTT.

The rearrangement links TRBV11-2 to TRBJ2-2; D assignment may be TRBD1 or TRBD2 (6 bases each). Trimming left V 8 bases short and J 0 bases short, with 28 bases between. Germline CDR1 SGHAT, CDR2 FQNNGV. The CDR3 contains 20 residues. CDR3 amino acids: CASREPGRLAGQTNTGELFF. The CDR3 bases are TGTGCCAGCCGGGAACCCGGTAGACTTGCGGGACAAACGAACACCGGGGAGCTGTTTTTT.